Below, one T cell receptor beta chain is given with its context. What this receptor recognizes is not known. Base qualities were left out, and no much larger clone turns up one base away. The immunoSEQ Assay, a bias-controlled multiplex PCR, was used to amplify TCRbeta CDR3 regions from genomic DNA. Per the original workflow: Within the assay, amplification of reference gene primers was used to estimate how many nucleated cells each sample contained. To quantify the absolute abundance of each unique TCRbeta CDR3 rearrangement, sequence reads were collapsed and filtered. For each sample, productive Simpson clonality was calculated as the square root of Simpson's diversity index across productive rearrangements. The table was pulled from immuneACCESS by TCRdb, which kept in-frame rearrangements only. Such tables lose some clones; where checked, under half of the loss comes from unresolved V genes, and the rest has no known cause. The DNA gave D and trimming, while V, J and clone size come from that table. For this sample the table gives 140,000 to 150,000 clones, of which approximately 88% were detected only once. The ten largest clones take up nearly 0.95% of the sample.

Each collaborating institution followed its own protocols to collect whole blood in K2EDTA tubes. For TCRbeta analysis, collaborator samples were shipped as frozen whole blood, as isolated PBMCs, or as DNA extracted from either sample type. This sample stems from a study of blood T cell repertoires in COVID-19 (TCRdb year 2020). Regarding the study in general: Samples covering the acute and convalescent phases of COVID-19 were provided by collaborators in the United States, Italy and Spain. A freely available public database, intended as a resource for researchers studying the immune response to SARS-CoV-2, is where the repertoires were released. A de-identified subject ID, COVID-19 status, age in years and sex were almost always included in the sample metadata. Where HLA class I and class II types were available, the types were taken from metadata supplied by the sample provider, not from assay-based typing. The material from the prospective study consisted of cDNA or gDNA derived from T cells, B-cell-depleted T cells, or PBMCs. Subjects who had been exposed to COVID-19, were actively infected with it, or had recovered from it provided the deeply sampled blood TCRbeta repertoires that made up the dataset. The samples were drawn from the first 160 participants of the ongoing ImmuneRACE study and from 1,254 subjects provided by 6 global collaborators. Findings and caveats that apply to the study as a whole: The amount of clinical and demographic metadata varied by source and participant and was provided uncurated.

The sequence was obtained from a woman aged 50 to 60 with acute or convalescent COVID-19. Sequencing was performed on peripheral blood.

DNA sequence: TGCGCCAGCAGTGAAAGCCTCCACTATGGCTACACCTTC. It translates to CASSESLHYGYTF. Recombination connected TRBV10-1 to TRBJ1-2, with no reliable assignment of the D segment. The CDR1 and CDR2 encoded by the germline V gene (reference sequence) are WNHNN and SYGVQD. Trimming removed 3 bases from V and 3 bases from J, leaving 8 bases between the germline ends. Spanning cysteine to phenylalanine, the CDR3 consists of 13 amino acids. Only CDR3 DNA is held: 39 bases, read in frame from base 1.